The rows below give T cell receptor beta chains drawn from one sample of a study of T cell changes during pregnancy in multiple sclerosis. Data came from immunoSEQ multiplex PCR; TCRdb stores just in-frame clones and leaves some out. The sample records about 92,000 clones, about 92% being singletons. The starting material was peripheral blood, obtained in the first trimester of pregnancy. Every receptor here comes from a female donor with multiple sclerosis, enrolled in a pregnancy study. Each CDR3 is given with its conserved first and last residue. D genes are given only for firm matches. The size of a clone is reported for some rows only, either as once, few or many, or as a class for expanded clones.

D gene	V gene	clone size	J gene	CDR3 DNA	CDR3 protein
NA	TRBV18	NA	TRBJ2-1	TGTGCCAGCTCCCTCGACTGGAATGAGCAGTTCTTC	CASSLDWNEQFF
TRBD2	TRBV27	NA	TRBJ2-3	TGTGCCAGCAGTTTTAGGGGACTAGATCTCGGTACGCAGTATTTT	CASSFRGLDLGTQYF
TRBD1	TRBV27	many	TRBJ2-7	TGTGCCAGCAGGGGGACAGGTCGGGACGAGCAGTACTTC	CASRGTGRDEQYF
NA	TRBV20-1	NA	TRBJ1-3	TGCAGTCTGCAACGGCTAGACACCATATATTTT	CSLQRLDTIYF
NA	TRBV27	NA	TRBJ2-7	TGTGCCAGCAGTTTATTGACAGGTTGGGAGCAGTACTTC	CASSLLTGWEQYF
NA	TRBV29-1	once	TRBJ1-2	TGCACCTCACTCGGGGGTCCCTATGGCTACACCTTC	CTSLGGPYGYTF
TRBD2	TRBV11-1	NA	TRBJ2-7	TGTGCCAGCACCCCAGGGCGGCGGGAGGGCCGTGACGAGCAGTACTTC	CASTPGRREGRDEQYF
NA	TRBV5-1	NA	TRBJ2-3	TGCGCCAGCAGCTTGGCGGAGATTAGCACAGATACGCAGTATTTT	CASSLAEISTDTQYF
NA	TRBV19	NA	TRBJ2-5	TGTGCCAGTAGTATAGATGGAGTTGGTAAAGAGACCCAGTACTTC	CASSIDGVGKETQYF
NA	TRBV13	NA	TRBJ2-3	TGTGCCAGCAGCTTAGTAGCAGATACGCAGTATTTT	CASSLVADTQYF
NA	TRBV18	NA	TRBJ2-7	TGTGCCAGCTCACCACAACAGGGAAGCTCCTACGAGCAGTACTTC	CASSPQQGSSYEQYF
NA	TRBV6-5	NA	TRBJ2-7	TGTGCCAGCAGCCAGACAAGGAAAAGCTACGAGCAGTACTTC	CASSQTRKSYEQYF
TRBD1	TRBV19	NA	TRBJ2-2	TGTGCCAGCAGGTGGCAGGGGGCGAACACCGGGGAGCTGTTTTTT	CASRWQGANTGELFF
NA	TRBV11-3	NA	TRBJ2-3	TGTGCCAGCAGCTTAGAGTTATGGGGGGAGGCCACAGATACGCAGTATTTT	CASSLELWGEATDTQYF
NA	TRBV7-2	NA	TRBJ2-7	TGTGCCAGCAGCTTAGAGTCAGGGGAACTCTACGAGCAGTACTTC	CASSLESGELYEQYF
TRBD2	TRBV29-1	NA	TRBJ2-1	TGCAGCGTAGCGGGAAATGAGCAGTTCTTC	CSVAGNEQFF
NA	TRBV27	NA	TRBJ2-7	TGTGCCAGCAGCAGAAGAGGTGGGGAGCAGTACTTC	CASSRRGGEQYF
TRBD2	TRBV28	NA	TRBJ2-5	TGTGCCAGCAGTTTATTGACTAGCGGACGGGAGACCCAGTACTTC	CASSLLTSGRETQYF
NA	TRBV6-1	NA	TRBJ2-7	TGTGCCAGCAGTGAAGCCATCAGGACGGGAATCTACGAGCAGTACTTC	CASSEAIRTGIYEQYF
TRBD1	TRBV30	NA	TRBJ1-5	TGTGCCTGGAGTGGACAGGGGCATCAGCCCCAGCATTTT	CAWSGQGHQPQHF
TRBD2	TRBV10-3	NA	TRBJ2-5	TGTGCCATCAGTGGGGACTCTGCGGGGGGGTACCAAGAGACCCAGTACTTC	CAISGDSAGGYQETQYF
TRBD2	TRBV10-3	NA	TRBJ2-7	TGTGCCATCAAAGGCGGCGGGAGCTACGAGCAGTACTTC	CAIKGGGSYEQYF
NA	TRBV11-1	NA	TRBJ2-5	TGTGCCAGCAGCTTAGCTACAAATAGAGAGGCCCAGTACTTC	CASSLATNREAQYF
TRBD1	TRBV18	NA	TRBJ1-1	TGTGCCAGCTCACCCTCGGGACAGTCGAACACTGAAGCTTTCTTT	CASSPSGQSNTEAFF
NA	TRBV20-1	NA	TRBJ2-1	TGCAGTGCTAGTTTGAGTGAGCAGTTCTTC	CSASLSEQFF